There are a few counts of the clone carrying this TCR beta chain. Its antigen is currently unknown. Investigators reverse transcribed all isolated RNA, so they sequenced expressed TCRB transcripts. Profiled with immunoSEQ multiplex PCR; TCRdb holds only in-frame clones, not every one. The repertoire holds a few hundred thousand clones, with 9.5% to 13% as singletons. V gave up 0 bases and J gave up 0 bases, with 10 bases separating them. The CDR3 extends over 16 amino acids. Germline V lookup: CDR1 SGDLS, CDR2 YYNGEE. Sorted CD4+ subsets: naive, central memory, regulatory, stem cell-like memory (CD45RO/CCR7/CD25/CD127/CD95/CD27 panel). The source of the sample is a study of beta chain features in type 1 diabetes. The wider study: Patients did not differ from healthy donors in age, gender or cell yield.

General observations from the study: Shortening of TCRB CDR3s, moderate but significant, appeared in all four CD4+ subsets of Type 1 diabetes patients. A closer apparent resemblance between naive, central memory and Treg TCRB repertoires was seen in patients than in healthy donors.

What was sequenced was naive CD4+ T cells from blood. The chain carries TRBV9 and TRBJ2-1; the D gene is possibly TRBD2 (5 bases). The receptor comes from a man aged 30-40 years with type 1 diabetes. CDR3 amino acids: CASSVGVGSSYNEQFF. The CDR3 nucleotides read TGTGCCAGCAGCGTAGGGGTGGGGAGCTCCTACAATGAGCAGTTCTTC. The whole variable domain, filled in from reference TRBV9 and TRBJ2-1, reads DSGVTQTPKHLITATGQRVTLRCSPRSGDLSVYWYQQSLDQGLQFLIQYYNGEERAKGNILERFSAQQFPDLHSELNLSSLELGDSALYFCASSVGVGSSYNEQFFGPGTRLTVL.